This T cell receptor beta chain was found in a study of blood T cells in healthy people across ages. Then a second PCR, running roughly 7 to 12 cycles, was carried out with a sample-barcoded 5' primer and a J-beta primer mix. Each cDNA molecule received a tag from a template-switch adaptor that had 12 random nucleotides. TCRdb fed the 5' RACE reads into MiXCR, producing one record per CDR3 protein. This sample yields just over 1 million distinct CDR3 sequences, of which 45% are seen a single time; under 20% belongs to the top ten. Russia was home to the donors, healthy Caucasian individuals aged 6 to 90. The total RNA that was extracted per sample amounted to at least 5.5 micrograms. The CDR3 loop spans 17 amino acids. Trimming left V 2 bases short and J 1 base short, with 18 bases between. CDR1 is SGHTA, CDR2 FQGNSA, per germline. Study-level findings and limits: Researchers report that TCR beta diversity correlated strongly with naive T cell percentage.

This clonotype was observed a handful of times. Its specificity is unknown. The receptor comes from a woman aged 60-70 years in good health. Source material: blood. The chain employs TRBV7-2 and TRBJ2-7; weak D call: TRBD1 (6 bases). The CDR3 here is CASSLNLGGSPSYEQYF. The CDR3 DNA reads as TGTGCCAGCAGCTTAAATTTAGGGGGATCACCATCCTACGAGCAGTACTTC.